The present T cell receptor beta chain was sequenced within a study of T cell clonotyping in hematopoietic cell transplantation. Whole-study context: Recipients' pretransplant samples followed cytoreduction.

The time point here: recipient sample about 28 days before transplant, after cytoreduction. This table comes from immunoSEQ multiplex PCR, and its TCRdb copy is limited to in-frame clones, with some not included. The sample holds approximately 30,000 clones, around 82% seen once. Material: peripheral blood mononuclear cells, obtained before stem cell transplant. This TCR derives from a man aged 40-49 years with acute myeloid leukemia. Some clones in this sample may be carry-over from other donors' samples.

The CDR3 spells CASLGRGLYEQYF. Here the CDR3 DNA reads TGTGCCAGCTTAGGCAGGGGGCTTTACGAGCAGTACTTC. V gene TRBV6-1 combines with J gene TRBJ2-7, with 8 bases identical to TRBD1. This CDR3 region has 13 residues. Looked up from germline, CDR1 is MNHNS and CDR2 is SASEGT. V dropped 8 bases and J dropped 4; count of bases not matched to a gene: 7.